What follows describes a single T cell receptor beta chain. Antigen specificity is unknown. The data were obtained in a study of T cell responses to AZD1222 COVID-19 vaccine. Study background: Researchers grouped second doses given at about 4 or about 12 weeks into one pool. The study's findings and limits: Reportedly, nearly half the spike-specific TCRs target unmutated variant regions. In a largely white British group with more females than males, clonal diversity was possibly underestimated. The peak T cell response came first, and repertoires were sampled only after it.

Per the germline V gene, CDR1 is SGHTS and CDR2 is YDEGEE. The CDR3 consists of 17 residues. V was trimmed by 1 base and J by 0 bases, leaving 17 bases between them. Profiling relied on immunoSEQ multiplex PCR, and the TCRdb table lists in-frame clones only, not all of them. The repertoire holds about 170,000 clones, just over 90% seen once, with approximately 3% in the top ten. This clonotype originated in an adult in good health. The V and J genes are TRBV5-8 and TRBJ2-7, with D possibly matching TRBD1 (6 bases). This material consisted of peripheral blood, taken on day 0 of AZD1222 vaccination. The CDR3 sequence: CASSLKSGTPSSYEQYF. Here the CDR3 DNA reads TGTGCCAGCAGCTTGAAGTCCGGGACACCCAGCTCCTACGAGCAGTACTTC.